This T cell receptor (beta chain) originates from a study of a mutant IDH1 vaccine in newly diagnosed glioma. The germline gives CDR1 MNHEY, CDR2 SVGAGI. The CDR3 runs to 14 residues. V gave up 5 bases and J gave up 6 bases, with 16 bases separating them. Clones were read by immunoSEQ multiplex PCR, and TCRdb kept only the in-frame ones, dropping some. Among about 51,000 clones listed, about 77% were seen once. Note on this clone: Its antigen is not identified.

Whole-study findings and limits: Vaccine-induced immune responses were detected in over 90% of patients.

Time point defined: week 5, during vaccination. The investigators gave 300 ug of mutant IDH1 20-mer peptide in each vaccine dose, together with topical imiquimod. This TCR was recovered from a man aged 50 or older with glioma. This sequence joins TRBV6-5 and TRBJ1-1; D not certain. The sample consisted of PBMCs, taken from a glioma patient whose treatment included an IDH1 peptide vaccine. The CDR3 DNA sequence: TGTGCCAGCAGTCAACAGCCTCTGTGGGCTGAAGCTTTCTTT. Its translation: CASSQQPLWAEAFF.